The 15 T cell receptor beta chains listed next were all sequenced from one sample in a study of shared T cell receptors in the human thymus. TCRdb keeps only in-frame clones here, not all; method: immunoSEQ multiplex PCR. The repertoire holds about 660,000 clones, with roughly 90% as singletons. This same sample was also part of a study on human thymus T cells.

The specimen was thymocytes. The receptors stem from a boy less than two years old with a congenital heart defect.

Here the CDR3 reads CASSLDGKNTEAFF. The CDR3 coding sequence is TGTGCCAGCAGCTTGGACGGGAAGAACACTGAAGCTTTCTTT. This chain links TRBV5-6 with TRBJ1-1, with D hard to call. The V end was cut by 0 bases, the J end by 1 base, with 7 bases between. Per germline, CDR1 SGHDT and CDR2 YYEEEE. The CDR3 extends over 14 amino acids.

The chain couples TRBV30 to TRBJ2-1, with 8 bases lining up with TRBD2. V lost 4 bases and J lost 7; bases outside the gene matches: 6. This CDR3 comprises 13 residues. CDR1 is GTSNPN and CDR2 is SVGIG in the germline V gene (reference sequence). Here the CDR3 DNA reads TGTGCCTGGATCTTAGCGGGAAGGAATGAGCAGTTCTTC. Amino acids: CAWILAGRNEQFF.

The chain recombines TRBV11-2 with TRBJ1-5; tentatively, D is TRBD1 (6 bases). Deletions cut 6 bases from V and 0 bases from J, with 18 bases between. This CDR3 is built from 17 residues. Germline CDR1 SGHAT, CDR2 FQNNGV. The CDR3 spells CASSYPGHSYSNQPQHF. CDR3 coding DNA: TGTGCCAGCAGTTATCCGGGACACTCCTATAGCAATCAGCCCCAGCATTTT.

V usage is TRBV4-2 and J usage is TRBJ2-4; D perhaps matches TRBD1 (6 bases). The germline V gene has CDR1 LGHNA and CDR2 YNFKEQ. With 3 bases removed from V and 6 bases from J, the gap between germline ends came to 9 bases. The CDR3 is 13 amino acids. The CDR3 DNA is TGTGCCAGCAGCCAGGGGGCGGGAAACATTCAGTACTTC. Residues: CASSQGAGNIQYF.

This chain links TRBV29-1 with TRBJ2-7; TRBD2 agrees at 7 bases. This CDR3 region has 13 residues. Germline CDR1 is SQVTM and CDR2 is ANQGSEA. With 4 bases clipped from V and 3 bases from J, the junction kept 6 bases outside the gene matches. The CDR3 loop reads CSVGLAENYEQYF. The CDR3 DNA follows: TGCAGCGTTGGCCTAGCGGAAAACTACGAGCAGTACTTC.

The CDR3 region has the DNA TGTGCCACCAGCGTGTGGGGGCGTCAGCCCCAGCATTTT. It codes for CATSVWGRQPQHF. The J gene is TRBJ1-5, the V gene TRBV15, with a possible D match to TRBD1 (6 bases). CDR3 size: 13 residues. The ends were cut back, 5 bases at V and 6 bases at J, with 11 bases in the middle. Germline V gene sequence: CDR1 LNHNV, CDR2 YYDKDF (reference sequence).

The chain is built from TRBV4-1 and TRBJ1-4; D is unresolved. Per germline, CDR1 MGHRA and CDR2 YSYEKL. Trimming took 3 bases from V and 6 from J, leaving 14 bases between them. This CDR3 has 15 residues. The DNA of the CDR3 is TGCGCCAGCAGCCACGGCGGCCTAGGCGATGAAAAACTGTTTTTT. Translated: CASSHGGLGDEKLFF.

This chain connects TRBV4-2 to TRBJ2-2; 12 nucleotides align to TRBD2. The length of the CDR3 is 17 residues. Germline V gene data show CDR1 as LGHNA and CDR2 as YNFKEQ. J lost 3 bases, V lost 3 bases, and 5 bases had no gene match. The CDR3 is CASSQRLAGAYTGELFF. CDR3 coding DNA: TGTGCCAGCAGCCAGCGACTAGCGGGAGCGTACACCGGGGAGCTGTTTTTT.

This clone has more than one count but fewer than ten. The chain combines TRBV5-5 with TRBJ2-7; 11 bases are shared with TRBD1. Looked up from germline, CDR1 is SGHKS and CDR2 is YYEKEE (reference sequence). This CDR3 has 15 residues. Trimming cost V 1 base and J 4 bases; bases outside gene matches: 4. The CDR3 spells CASSLFGTGGYEQYF. CDR3 DNA sequence: TGTGCCAGCAGCTTGTTCGGGACAGGGGGTTACGAGCAGTACTTC.

Only a few counts were recorded for this clone. The chain carries TRBV18 and TRBJ1-5; weak D call: TRBD1 (6 bases). Trimming removed 6 bases at V and 3 bases at J, with 15 bases between. Germline CDR1 and CDR2: KGHSH and LQKENI. The CDR3 totals 15 residues. CDR3 residues: CASSSTGTHNQPQHF. CDR3 bases: TGTGCCAGCTCGTCCACCGGGACACACAATCAGCCCCAGCATTTT.

The chain links TRBV7-3 to TRBJ1-1; no clear D. The V gene lost 2 bases and the J gene lost 4 bases, with 5 bases spanning the gap. The CDR3 is 12 residues long. The germline V gene encodes CDR1 SGHTA and CDR2 FQGTGA. CDR3 coding DNA: TGTGCCAGCAGCTTAGCAGGCACTGAAGCTTTCTTT. It translates to CASSLAGTEAFF.

This clone was recorded only once. The gene calls are TRBV5-6 and TRBJ1-4; 12 bases match TRBD1. Trimming took 3 bases from V and 4 from J; bases not matched to a gene: 7. The CDR3 is 17 amino acids. The germline gives CDR1 SGHDT, CDR2 YYEEEE. The CDR3 DNA follows: TGTGCCAGCAGCTCACCGGGACAGGGGGCCCTTAATGAAAAACTGTTTTTT. Translating gives CASSSPGQGALNEKLFF. The full variable domain, completed using reference TRBV5-6 and TRBJ1-4, is DAGVTQSPTHLIKTRGQQVTLRCSPKSGHDTVSWYQQALGQGPQFIFQYYEEEERQRGNFPDRFSGHQFPNYSSELNVNALLLGDSALYLCASSSPGQGALNEKLFFGSGTQLSVL.

The chain recombines TRBV5-1 with TRBJ2-3, with 7 bases identical to TRBD2. CDR3 length equals 17 residues. Germline V gene lookup returns CDR1 SGHRS and CDR2 YFSETQ. Trimming at V came to 5 bases and at J to 2 bases, leaving 14 bases not matched to a gene. This CDR3 reads CASRGAGLAEHTDTQYF. Written as DNA, the CDR3 is TGCGCCAGCAGAGGAGCGGGATTAGCGGAGCACACAGATACGCAGTATTTT. Full variable domain (missing parts from reference TRBV5-1 and TRBJ2-3): KAGVTQTPRYLIKTRGQQVTLSCSPISGHRSVSWYQQTPGQGLQFLFEYFSETQRNKGNFPGRFSGRQFSNSRSEMNVSTLELGDSALYLCASRGAGLAEHTDTQYFGPGTRLTVL.

The V gene is TRBV5-1, the J gene TRBJ2-5, with 12 bases matching TRBD2. V dropped 4 bases and J dropped 0; count of bases not matched to a gene: 7. The CDR3 covers 17 residues. From germline, CDR1 is SGHRS and CDR2 YFSETQ. CDR3 loop: CASSPVLAGGHQETQYF. In DNA form, the CDR3 reads TGCGCCAGCAGCCCCGTGCTAGCGGGAGGGCACCAAGAGACCCAGTACTTC.

The J gene is TRBJ2-7, the V gene TRBV4-3; 11 bases are a match to TRBD2. Germline V gene lookup returns CDR1 LGHNA and CDR2 YSLEER. The CDR3 extends over 13 amino acids. Trimming took 4 bases from V and 7 from J; bases not matched to a gene: 3. CDR3 region: CASSRLAGREQYF. The CDR3 nucleotides are TGCGCCAGCAGCCGACTAGCGGGAAGAGAGCAGTACTTC.